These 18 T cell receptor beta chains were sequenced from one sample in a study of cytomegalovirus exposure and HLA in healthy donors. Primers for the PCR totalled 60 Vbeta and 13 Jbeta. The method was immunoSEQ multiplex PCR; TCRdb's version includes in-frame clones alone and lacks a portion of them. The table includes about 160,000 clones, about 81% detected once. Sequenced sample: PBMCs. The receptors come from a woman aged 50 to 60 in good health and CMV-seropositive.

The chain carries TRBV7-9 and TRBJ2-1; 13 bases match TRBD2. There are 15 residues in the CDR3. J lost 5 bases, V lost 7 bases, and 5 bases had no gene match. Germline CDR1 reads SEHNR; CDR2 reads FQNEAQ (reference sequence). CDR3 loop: CASTGTSGVDNEQFF. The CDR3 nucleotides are TGTGCCAGCACCGGGACTAGCGGGGTCGACAATGAGCAGTTCTTC.

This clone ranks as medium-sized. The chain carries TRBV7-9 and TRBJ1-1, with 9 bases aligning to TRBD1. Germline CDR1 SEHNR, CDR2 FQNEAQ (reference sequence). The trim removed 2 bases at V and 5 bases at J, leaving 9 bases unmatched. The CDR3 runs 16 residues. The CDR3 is CASSLHVQGARTEAFF. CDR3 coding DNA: TGTGCCAGCAGCTTACACGTACAGGGGGCCCGGACTGAAGCTTTCTTT.

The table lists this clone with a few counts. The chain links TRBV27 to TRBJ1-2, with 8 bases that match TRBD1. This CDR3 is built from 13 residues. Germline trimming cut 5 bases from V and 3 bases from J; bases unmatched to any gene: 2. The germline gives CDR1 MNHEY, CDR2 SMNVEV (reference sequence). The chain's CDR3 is CASSMTGDYGYTF. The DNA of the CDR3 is TGTGCCAGCAGTATGACAGGGGACTATGGCTACACCTTC.

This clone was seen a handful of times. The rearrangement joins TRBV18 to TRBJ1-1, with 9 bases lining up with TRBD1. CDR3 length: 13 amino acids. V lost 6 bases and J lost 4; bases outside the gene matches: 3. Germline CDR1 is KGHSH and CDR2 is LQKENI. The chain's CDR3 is CASSDRGSTEAFF. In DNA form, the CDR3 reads TGTGCCAGCTCGGACAGGGGAAGCACTGAAGCTTTCTTT.

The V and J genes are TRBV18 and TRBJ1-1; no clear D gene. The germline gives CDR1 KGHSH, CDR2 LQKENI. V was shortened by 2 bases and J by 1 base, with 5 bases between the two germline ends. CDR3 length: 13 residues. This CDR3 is CASSPSQNTEAFF. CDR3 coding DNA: TGTGCCAGCTCACCAAGCCAGAACACTGAAGCTTTCTTT.

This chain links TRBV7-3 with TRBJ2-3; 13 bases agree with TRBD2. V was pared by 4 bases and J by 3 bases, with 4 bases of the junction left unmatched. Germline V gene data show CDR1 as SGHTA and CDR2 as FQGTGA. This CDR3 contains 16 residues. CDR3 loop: CASSSRTSGRTDTQYF. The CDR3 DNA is TGTGCCAGCAGCTCCCGGACTAGCGGGAGAACAGATACGCAGTATTTT.

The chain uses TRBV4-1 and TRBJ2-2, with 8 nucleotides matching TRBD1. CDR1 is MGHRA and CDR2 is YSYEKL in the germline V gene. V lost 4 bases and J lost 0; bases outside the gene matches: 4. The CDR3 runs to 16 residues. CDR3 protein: CASSRGQGANTGELFF. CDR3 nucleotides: TGCGCCAGCAGCCGAGGACAGGGCGCGAACACCGGGGAGCTGTTTTTT.

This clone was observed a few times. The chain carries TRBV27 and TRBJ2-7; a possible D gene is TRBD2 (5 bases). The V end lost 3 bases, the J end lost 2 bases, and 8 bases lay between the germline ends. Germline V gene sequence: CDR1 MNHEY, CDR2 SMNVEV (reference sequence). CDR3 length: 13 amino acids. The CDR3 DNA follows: TGTGCCAGCAGTTTCGGACTTACCTACGAGCAGTACTTC. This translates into CASSFGLTYEQYF.

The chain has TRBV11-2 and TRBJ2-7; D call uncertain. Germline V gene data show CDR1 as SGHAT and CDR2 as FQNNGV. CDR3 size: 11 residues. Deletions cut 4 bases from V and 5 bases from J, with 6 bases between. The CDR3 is CASSSSHEQYF. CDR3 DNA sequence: TGTGCCAGCAGCTCTTCCCACGAGCAGTACTTC. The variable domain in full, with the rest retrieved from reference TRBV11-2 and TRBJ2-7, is EAGVAQSPRYKIIEKRQSVAFWCNPISGHATLYWYQQILGQGPKLLIQFQNNGVVDDSQLPKDRFSAERLKGVDSTLKIQPAKLEDSAVYLCASSSSHEQYFGPGTRLTVT.

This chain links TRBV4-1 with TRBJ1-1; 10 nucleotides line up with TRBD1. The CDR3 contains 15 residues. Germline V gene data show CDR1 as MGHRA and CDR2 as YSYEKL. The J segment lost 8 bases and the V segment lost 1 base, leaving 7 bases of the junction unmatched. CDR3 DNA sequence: TGCGCCAGCAGCCAAGTAGGGACAGGGGTACAAGAAGCTTTCTTT. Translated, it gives CASSQVGTGVQEAFF.

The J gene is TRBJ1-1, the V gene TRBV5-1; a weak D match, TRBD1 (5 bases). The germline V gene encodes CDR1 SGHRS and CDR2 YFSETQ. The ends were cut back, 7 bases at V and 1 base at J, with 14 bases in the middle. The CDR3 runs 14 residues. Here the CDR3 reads CASWLGAQNTEAFF. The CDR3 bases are TGCGCCAGCTGGCTAGGGGCTCAGAACACTGAAGCTTTCTTT.

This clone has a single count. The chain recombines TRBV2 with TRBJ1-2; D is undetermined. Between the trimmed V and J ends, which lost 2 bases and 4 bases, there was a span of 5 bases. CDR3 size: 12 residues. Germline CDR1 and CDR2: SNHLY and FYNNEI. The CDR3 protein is CASSEPGYGYTF. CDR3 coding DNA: TGTGCCAGCAGTGAACCAGGCTATGGCTACACCTTC. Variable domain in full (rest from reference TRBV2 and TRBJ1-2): EPEVTQTPSHQVTQMGQEVILRCVPISNHLYFYWYRQILGQKVEFLVSFYNNEISEKSEIFDDQFSVERPDGSNFTLKIRSTKLEDSAMYFCASSEPGYGYTFGSGTRLTVV.

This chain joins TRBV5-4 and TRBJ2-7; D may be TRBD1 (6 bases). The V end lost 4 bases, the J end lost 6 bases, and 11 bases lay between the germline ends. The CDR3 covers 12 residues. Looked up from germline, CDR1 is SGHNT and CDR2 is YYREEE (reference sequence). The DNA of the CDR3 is TGTGCCAGCAGCCTGGACAGTACCGAGCAGTACTTC. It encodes CASSLDSTEQYF.

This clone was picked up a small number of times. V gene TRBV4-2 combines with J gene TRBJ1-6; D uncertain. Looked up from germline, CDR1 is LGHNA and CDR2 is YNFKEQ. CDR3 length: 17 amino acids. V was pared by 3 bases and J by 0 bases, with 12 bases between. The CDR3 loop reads CASSHPAESSYNSPLHF. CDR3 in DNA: TGTGCCAGCAGCCATCCAGCGGAGAGCTCCTATAATTCACCCCTCCACTTT.

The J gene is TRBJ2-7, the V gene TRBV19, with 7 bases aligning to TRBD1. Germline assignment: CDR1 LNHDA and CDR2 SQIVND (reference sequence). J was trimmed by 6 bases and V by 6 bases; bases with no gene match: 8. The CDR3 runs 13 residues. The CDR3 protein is CASRPRQGSEQYF. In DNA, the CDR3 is TGTGCCAGTAGACCTAGACAGGGCAGCGAGCAGTACTTC.

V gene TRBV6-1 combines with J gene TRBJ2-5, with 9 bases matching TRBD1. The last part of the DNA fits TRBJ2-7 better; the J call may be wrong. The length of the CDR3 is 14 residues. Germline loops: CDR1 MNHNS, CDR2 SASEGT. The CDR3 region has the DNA TGTGCCAGCACTCCCGGGACAGGGACTTACGAGCAGTACTTC. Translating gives CASTPGTGTYEQYF.

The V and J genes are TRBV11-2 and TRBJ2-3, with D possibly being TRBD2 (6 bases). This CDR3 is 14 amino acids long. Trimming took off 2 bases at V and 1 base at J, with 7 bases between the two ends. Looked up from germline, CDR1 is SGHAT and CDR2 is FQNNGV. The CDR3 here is CASSLTGGTDTQYF. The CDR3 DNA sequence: TGTGCCAGCAGCTTAACGGGGGGCACAGATACGCAGTATTTT.

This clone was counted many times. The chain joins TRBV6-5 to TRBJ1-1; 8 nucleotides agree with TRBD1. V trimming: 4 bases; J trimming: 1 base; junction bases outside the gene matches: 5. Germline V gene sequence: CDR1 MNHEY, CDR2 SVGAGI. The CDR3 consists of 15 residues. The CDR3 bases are TGTGCCAGCAGTTCGCGGACAGGGCGGAACACTGAAGCTTTCTTT. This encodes CASSSRTGRNTEAFF.